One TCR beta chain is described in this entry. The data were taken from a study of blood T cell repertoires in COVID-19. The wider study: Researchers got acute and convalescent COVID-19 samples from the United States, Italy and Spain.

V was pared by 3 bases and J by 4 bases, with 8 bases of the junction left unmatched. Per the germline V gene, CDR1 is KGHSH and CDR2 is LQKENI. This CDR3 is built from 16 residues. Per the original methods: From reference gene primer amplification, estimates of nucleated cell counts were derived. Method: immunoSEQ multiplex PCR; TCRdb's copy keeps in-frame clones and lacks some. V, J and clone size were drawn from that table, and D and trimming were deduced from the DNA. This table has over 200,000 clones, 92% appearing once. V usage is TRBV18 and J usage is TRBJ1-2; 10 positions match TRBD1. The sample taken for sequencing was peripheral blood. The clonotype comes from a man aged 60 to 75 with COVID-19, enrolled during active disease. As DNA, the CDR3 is TGTGCCAGCTCACCGACCAAGACAGGGGGCGCCTATGGCTACACCTTC. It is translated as CASSPTKTGGAYGYTF.